One and the same sample provided the 10 T cell receptor beta chains below, sequenced in a study of OX40 agonist ivuxolimab in advanced cancers. Libraries were prepared by immunoSEQ multiplex PCR; TCRdb keeps only in-frame clonotypes and omits some of them. The sample includes tens of thousands of clones, roughly 90% of them seen just once. Sequences were derived from CD4+ or CD8+ T cells sorted from blood, sampled in a trial of the OX40 agonist ivuxolimab. The receptors were gathered from an adult with an advanced solid tumor such as melanoma, head and neck, liver or kidney cancer.

The gene calls are TRBV5-8 and TRBJ1-1, with D hard to call. The ends were cut back, 6 bases at V and 1 base at J, with 13 bases in the middle. Germline lookup yields CDR1 SGHTS and CDR2 YDEGEE. This CDR3 has 14 amino acids. CDR3 bases: TGTGCCAGCATTCAGTCTCAGGCGAACACTGAAGCTTTCTTT. As protein: CASIQSQANTEAFF.

This rearrangement joins TRBV7-2 to TRBJ2-7; possibly TRBD1 or TRBD2 for D (6 bases each). The germline V gene has CDR1 SGHTA and CDR2 FQGNSA. This CDR3 has 18 amino acids. V lost 3 bases, J lost 0 bases, and 21 bases lay in between. The CDR3 DNA is TGTGCCAGCAGCTTTCTCTCGGGGGCTGGTTTAAACTCCTACGAGCAGTACTTC. This encodes CASSFLSGAGLNSYEQYF. The whole variable domain, remainder taken from reference TRBV7-2 and TRBJ2-7, is GAGVSQSPSNKVTEKGKDVELRCDPISGHTALYWYRQSLGQGLEFLIYFQGNSAPDKSGLPSDRFSAERTGGSVSTLTIQRTQQEDSAVYLCASSFLSGAGLNSYEQYFGPGTRLTVT.

This clone was seen more than once but under ten times. The chain has TRBV30 and TRBJ2-5, with 10 bases matching TRBD2. After removal of 4 bases from V and 5 bases from J, the junction contained 7 bases not matched to a gene. This CDR3 comprises 14 residues. Germline V gene sequence: CDR1 GTSNPN, CDR2 SVGIG (reference sequence). The CDR3 region is CAWNGLAGAETQYF. The DNA for the CDR3 is TGTGCCTGGAACGGGCTAGCGGGGGCGGAGACCCAGTACTTC.

The genes are TRBV6-5 and TRBJ2-7; 7 bases align to TRBD1. This CDR3 region has 15 residues. Looked up from germline, CDR1 is MNHEY and CDR2 is SVGAGI. V lost 3 bases and J lost 2; bases outside the gene matches: 7. The CDR3 reads CASSYHATGAYEQYF. Written as DNA, the CDR3 is TGTGCCAGCAGTTATCACGCAACAGGGGCCTACGAGCAGTACTTC.

The chain has TRBV5-8 and TRBJ2-7, with 9 bases lining up with TRBD2. The CDR3 length is 17 residues. Trimming at V came to 9 bases and at J to 4 bases, leaving 20 bases not matched to a gene. In germline, CDR1 is SGHTS, CDR2 YDEGEE. The CDR3 sequence is CATSPPAGGPQGYEQYF. The CDR3 DNA is TGTGCCACCTCCCCCCCAGCGGGGGGCCCCCAAGGGTACGAGCAGTACTTC.

This rearrangement joins TRBV11-1 to TRBJ2-7; tentatively, D is TRBD1 or TRBD2 (5 bases each). Germline CDR1 SGHAT, CDR2 FQDESV (reference sequence). Deletions cut 5 bases from V and 7 bases from J, with 18 bases between. There are 14 residues in the CDR3. This chain's CDR3 is CASSASGTLAEQYF. CDR3 bases: TGTGCCAGCAGCGCCTCCGGGACGTTGGCAGAGCAGTACTTC.

The chain recombines TRBV27 with TRBJ1-2, with 10 bases matching TRBD1. The CDR3 runs 13 residues. J was trimmed by 13 bases and V by 10 bases; bases with no gene match: 15. Germline CDR1 and CDR2: MNHEY and SMNVEV (reference sequence). CDR3 bases: TGTGCCACCGATCGATTGGGACAGGGGAGGCTCACCTTC. Translated: CATDRLGQGRLTF.

This chain uses TRBV10-3 with TRBJ2-3; 7 bases fit TRBD1. The germline V gene encodes CDR1 ENHRY and CDR2 SYGVKD. The CDR3 length is 11 residues. The V segment lost 7 bases and the J segment 12 bases; nucleotides outside the gene matches: 7. In DNA, the CDR3 is TGTGCCATCACAGGGGGTAGGGTACAGTATTTT. Translated, it gives CAITGGRVQYF.

The chain recombines TRBV6-5 with TRBJ2-5; 11 bases align to TRBD2. The CDR3 totals 16 residues. The germline CDR1 and CDR2 sequences are MNHEY and SVGAGI. V dropped 4 bases and J dropped 4; count of bases not matched to a gene: 8. CDR3 sequence (DNA): TGTGCCAGCAGTTCACCACGGACTAGCGGGCTAGAGACCCAGTACTTC. This codes for CASSSPRTSGLETQYF.

The J gene is TRBJ2-3, the V gene TRBV5-1; TRBD1 is a possible D gene (5 bases). The CDR3 extends over 12 amino acids. Germline V gene data show CDR1 as SGHRS and CDR2 as YFSETQ. The V end lost 5 bases, the J end lost 10 bases, and 14 bases lay between the germline ends. The CDR3 reads CASSSTASAQYF. The CDR3 coding sequence is TGCGCCAGCAGTTCGACAGCCAGCGCGCAGTATTTT.